This T cell receptor (beta chain) was captured in a study of OX40 agonist ivuxolimab in advanced cancers. Study results and limitations: Doses of 0.1 to 3.0 mg/kg were accompanied by clonal expansion of CD4+ and CD8+ blood T cells by week 6. The authors did not determine the antigen specificity of the expanded peripheral T cells.

Patients were excluded for autoimmune disease history or systemic immunosuppression. At baseline, cycle 4 day 1, and cycle 7 day 1, blood was sampled. Data came from immunoSEQ multiplex PCR; TCRdb stores just in-frame clones and leaves some out. The repertoire holds more than 80,000 clones, about 91% seen once, with 0.25% to 0.35% in the top ten. This clone was counted between two and nine times. Its antigen is undetermined. Sequencing used CD4+ or CD8+ T cells sorted from blood, obtained in a trial of the OX40 agonist ivuxolimab. The sequence was obtained from an adult with an advanced solid tumor such as melanoma, head and neck, liver or kidney cancer.

CDR3 coding DNA: TGTGCCAGCAGCTTAGCTGGACTAGCGGGAGGGCCTGATGAGCAGTTCTTC. Protein sequence: CASSLAGLAGGPDEQFF. The chain combines TRBV7-9 with TRBJ2-1; TRBD2 agrees at 15 bases. This CDR3 region has 17 residues. With V trimmed by 0 bases and J by 8 bases, 5 bases remained unmatched. CDR1 SEHNR and CDR2 FQNEAQ come from the germline V gene (reference sequence).